A single sample gave rise to the 29 T cell receptor beta chains below, sequenced in a study of monozygotic twins with inflammatory bowel disease. TCRdb reprocessed the 5' RACE reads and reports one entry per CDR3 protein, with no DNA. The sample holds under 150,000 distinct CDR3 sequences. The sequencing input was blood. Every receptor here comes from a human donor with ulcerative colitis or Crohn's disease, or a healthy co-twin of an affected twin (not recorded which).

The V call is TRBV28, the J call TRBJ1-5. The CDR3 covers 15 residues. Germline CDR1 reads MDHEN; CDR2 reads SYDVKM. The CDR3 sequence is CASSFQDLSNQPQHF.

The J gene is TRBJ2-5, the V gene TRBV4-2; the D call from TCRdb, TRBD2, cannot be confirmed without DNA. The CDR3 consists of 15 residues. Germline V CDR1 and CDR2: LGHNA, YNFKEQ. The chain's CDR3 is CASSQGNSGGETQYF.

The J gene is TRBJ2-1, the V gene TRBV7-9; TCRdb lists TRBD2, though no DNA is available to test this call. This CDR3 has 16 residues. The V gene's germline CDR1 is SEHNR and CDR2 FQNEAQ (reference sequence). The CDR3 protein is CASSLLGSSGTKGQFF.

This sequence joins TRBV10-3 and TRBJ1-5; the D call from TCRdb, TRBD1, cannot be confirmed without DNA. Germline V gene lookup returns CDR1 ENHRY and CDR2 SYGVKD. This CDR3 contains 14 residues. CDR3 loop: CAISGQGGNQPQHF.

J is TRBJ2-2 and V is TRBV12-3 or TRBV12-4; TCRdb's D gene call, TRBD2, goes unchecked for lack of DNA. The CDR3 is 19 residues long. The CDR3 spells CASSPHPWTSGDPTGELFF.

The rearrangement uses TRBV5-1 and TRBJ2-7. The length of the CDR3 is 13 residues. Germline CDR1 and CDR2: SGHRS and YFSETQ. The CDR3 sequence is CASSSDSTYEQYF.

This chain uses TRBV4-3 with TRBJ1-6; TCRdb picks TRBD1, but there is no DNA to check that call. This CDR3 region has 14 residues. The germline CDR1 and CDR2 sequences are LGHNA and YSLEER. The CDR3 is CASSQETGGSPLHF.

The chain is built from TRBV25-1 and TRBJ2-7; the D call of TRBD1 rests on TCRdb alone, since no DNA is present to check it. Germline V gene lookup returns CDR1 MGHDK and CDR2 SYGVNS. The CDR3 is 14 residues long. CDR3 sequence reads: CASSGWDRYYEQYF.

This rearrangement joins TRBV6-5 to TRBJ2-7; TCRdb outputs TRBD1, but without DNA this stays unchecked. CDR1 and CDR2 from the germline V gene are MNHEY and SVGAGI. The CDR3 runs 12 residues. The CDR3 reads CASRSRGYEQYF.

The V gene is TRBV20-1, the J gene TRBJ2-5; TCRdb's D gene call, TRBD2, goes unchecked for lack of DNA. Germline CDR1 DFQATT, CDR2 SNEGSKA (reference sequence). This CDR3 spans 14 amino acids. The CDR3 loop reads CSAPRLAGEETQYF.

The rearrangement uses TRBV7-9 and TRBJ2-5; there is no DNA to check the TCRdb D call of TRBD1. Germline CDR1 SEHNR, CDR2 FQNEAQ (reference sequence). There are 16 residues in the CDR3. CDR3 protein: CASSSPPLTGWETQYF.

This chain links TRBV20-1 with TRBJ2-7; TCRdb outputs TRBD1, but without DNA this stays unchecked. The CDR3 runs to 16 residues. Germline CDR1 is DFQATT and CDR2 is SNEGSKA (reference sequence). The chain's CDR3 is CSASRAGTEFSNEQYF.

The V and J genes are TRBV7-2 and TRBJ2-2; TCRdb returns TRBD1, unconfirmable since there is no DNA. The CDR3 is made up of 13 amino acids. Germline CDR1 and CDR2: SGHTA and FQGNSA. This chain's CDR3 is CASSTNRDGELFF.

The chain carries TRBV19 and TRBJ2-1; the D call of TRBD1 rests on TCRdb alone, since no DNA is present to check it. The CDR3 extends over 16 amino acids. Germline values: CDR1 LNHDA, CDR2 SQIVND (reference sequence). This CDR3 is CASSSGGRSPYNEQFF. Full variable domain (outside the CDR3, taken from reference TRBV19 and TRBJ2-1): DGGITQSPKYLFRKEGQNVTLSCEQNLNHDAMYWYRQDPGQGLRLIYYSQIVNDFQKGDIAEGYSVSREKKESFPLTVTSAQKNPTAFYLCASSSGGRSPYNEQFFGPGTRLTVL.

The V call is TRBV20-1, the J call TRBJ1-1. From germline, CDR1 is DFQATT and CDR2 SNEGSKA (reference sequence). The CDR3 has 15 amino acids. The CDR3 protein is CSARGQTRGNTEAFF.

The gene calls are TRBV5-4 and TRBJ1-1. The CDR3 has 15 residues. Germline CDR1 SGHNT, CDR2 YYREEE (reference sequence). The CDR3 region is CASSYGGVMNTEAFF.

J is TRBJ2-7 and V is TRBV27; the D call of TRBD2 rests on TCRdb alone, since no DNA is present to check it. The CDR3 is 14 amino acids. Germline V gene data show CDR1 as MNHEY and CDR2 as SMNVEV (reference sequence). CDR3 sequence reads: CASSLRGLSNEQYF.

The chain is built from TRBV20-1 and TRBJ2-3; the TRBD2 assignment by TCRdb is unverifiable without DNA. The CDR3 has 19 residues. Germline V gives CDR1 DFQATT, CDR2 SNEGSKA (reference sequence). Here the CDR3 reads CSARDIAGGRVTSTDTQYF.

V and J are TRBV5-6 and TRBJ1-4. Per germline, CDR1 SGHDT and CDR2 YYEEEE. The CDR3 spans 17 residues. This CDR3 reads CASSYASSLGILEKLFF.

The rearrangement uses TRBV5-1 and TRBJ2-1; as DNA is missing, the TRBD1 call by TCRdb cannot be tested. This CDR3 comprises 17 residues. The germline V gene encodes CDR1 SGHRS and CDR2 YFSETQ. The CDR3 sequence is CASSLEAADRGLNEQFF.

V gene TRBV5-1 combines with J gene TRBJ1-6; TCRdb proposes TRBD1, but this gene call is untestable without DNA. This CDR3 has 15 amino acids. CDR1 and CDR2 from the germline V gene are SGHRS and YFSETQ. CDR3 protein: CASSLDPGQDSPLHF.

The chain couples TRBV18 to TRBJ2-7; the TCRdb D gene call, TRBD1, has no DNA to confirm it. Germline loops: CDR1 KGHSH, CDR2 LQKENI. This CDR3 has 14 amino acids. This CDR3 is CASSPARQGYEQYF.

This chain connects TRBV7-3 to TRBJ2-2; TCRdb picks TRBD1, but there is no DNA to check that call. This CDR3 has 16 residues. Germline V gene lookup returns CDR1 SGHTA and CDR2 FQGTGA. This chain's CDR3 is CASSLDSLRNTGELFF.

The chain couples TRBV2 to TRBJ2-1; the D call from TCRdb, TRBD2, cannot be confirmed without DNA. The CDR3 sequence is 15 residues long. Germline CDR1 is SNHLY and CDR2 is FYNNEI. The CDR3 is CASSEGGPSFFWQFF.

J is TRBJ1-5 and V is TRBV6-2 or TRBV6-3. This CDR3 is 13 amino acids long. From germline, CDR1 is MNHEY and CDR2 SVGEGT. CDR3 protein: CASSYTSNQPQHF.

The chain carries TRBV15 and TRBJ2-5; as DNA is missing, the TRBD2 call by TCRdb cannot be tested. Per germline, CDR1 LNHNV and CDR2 YYDKDF (reference sequence). CDR3 length: 14 residues. The CDR3 sequence is CATRPAGSQETQYF. The variable domain in full, completed from reference TRBV15 and TRBJ2-5, reads DAMVIQNPRYQVTQFGKPVTLSCSQTLNHNVMYWYQQKSSQAPKLLFHYYDKDFNNEADTPDNFQSRRPNTSFCFLDIRSPGLGDTAMYLCATRPAGSQETQYFGPGTRLLVL.

V is TRBV5-4 and J is TRBJ2-7; with no DNA, the TCRdb D assignment of TRBD1 cannot be verified. CDR3 size: 15 residues. Germline CDR1 and CDR2: SGHNT and YYREEE (reference sequence). CDR3: CASSITGHRAYEQYF.

V gene TRBV7-2 combines with J gene TRBJ1-1; without DNA, the TCRdb call of TRBD1 cannot be checked. Germline V gene lookup returns CDR1 SGHTA and CDR2 FQGNSA. The CDR3 length is 15 residues. CDR3 region: CASSPRQGGNTEAFF.

The chain recombines TRBV2 with TRBJ2-7; TCRdb names TRBD2, which stays unverified in the absence of DNA. Germline assignment: CDR1 SNHLY and CDR2 FYNNEI. CDR3 length: 15 amino acids. The CDR3 sequence: CASSESPTLSYEQYF.